A single T cell receptor (beta chain) is shown here with its context. The data derive from a study of blood T cell repertoires in COVID-19. Germline values: CDR1 SQVTM, CDR2 ANQGSEA. The V gene end was trimmed by 6 bases and the J gene end by 11 bases; junction bases not matched to a gene: 25. The CDR3 runs to 17 residues. Clones were sequenced by immunoSEQ multiplex PCR, and TCRdb holds only the in-frame ones, with some missing. The profile shows 95,000 to 100,000 clones, about four fifths of them singletons. The chain combines TRBV29-1 with TRBJ1-1; 9 bases match TRBD1. The TCR was taken from a human donor in a cohort sampled during active COVID-19. Sequencing was performed on peripheral blood. CDR3 region: CSVLKPQGAWEKTGAFF. Here the CDR3 DNA reads TGCAGCGTGTTAAAACCACAGGGGGCTTGGGAGAAAACGGGGGCTTTCTTT.